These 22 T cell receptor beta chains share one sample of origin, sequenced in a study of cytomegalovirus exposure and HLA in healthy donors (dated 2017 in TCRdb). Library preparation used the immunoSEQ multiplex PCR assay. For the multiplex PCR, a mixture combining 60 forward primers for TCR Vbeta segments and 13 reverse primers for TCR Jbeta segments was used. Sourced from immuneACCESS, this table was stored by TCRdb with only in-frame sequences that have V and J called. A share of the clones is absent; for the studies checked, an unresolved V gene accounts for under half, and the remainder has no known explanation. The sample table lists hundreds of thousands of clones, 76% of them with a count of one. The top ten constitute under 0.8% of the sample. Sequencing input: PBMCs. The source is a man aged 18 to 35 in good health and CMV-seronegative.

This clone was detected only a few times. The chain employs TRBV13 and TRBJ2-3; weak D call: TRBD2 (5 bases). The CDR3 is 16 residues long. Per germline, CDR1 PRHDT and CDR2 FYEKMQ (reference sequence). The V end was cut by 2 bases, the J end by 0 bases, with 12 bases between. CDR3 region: CASSLRAGASTDTQYF. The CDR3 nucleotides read TGTGCCAGCAGCTTACGGGCGGGCGCTAGCACAGATACGCAGTATTTT.

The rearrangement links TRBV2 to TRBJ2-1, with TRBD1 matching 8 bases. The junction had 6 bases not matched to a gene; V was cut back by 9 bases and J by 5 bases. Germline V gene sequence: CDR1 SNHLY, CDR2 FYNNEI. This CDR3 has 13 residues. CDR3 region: CARGGQGNNEQFF. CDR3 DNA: TGTGCCAGAGGAGGACAGGGAAACAATGAGCAGTTCTTC.

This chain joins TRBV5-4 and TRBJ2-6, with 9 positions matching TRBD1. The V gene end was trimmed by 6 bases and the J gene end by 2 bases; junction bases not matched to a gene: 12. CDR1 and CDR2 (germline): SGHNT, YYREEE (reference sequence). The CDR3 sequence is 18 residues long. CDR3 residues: CASTPGAGQGTGANVLTF. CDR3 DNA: TGTGCCAGCACTCCGGGAGCGGGACAGGGAACTGGGGCCAACGTCCTGACTTTC.

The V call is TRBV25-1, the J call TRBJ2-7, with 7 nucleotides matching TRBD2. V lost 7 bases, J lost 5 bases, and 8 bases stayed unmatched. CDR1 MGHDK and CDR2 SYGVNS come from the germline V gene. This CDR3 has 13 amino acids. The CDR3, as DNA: TGTGCCAGCAATTTAGCGGGTTACGACGAGCAGTACTTC. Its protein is CASNLAGYDEQYF.

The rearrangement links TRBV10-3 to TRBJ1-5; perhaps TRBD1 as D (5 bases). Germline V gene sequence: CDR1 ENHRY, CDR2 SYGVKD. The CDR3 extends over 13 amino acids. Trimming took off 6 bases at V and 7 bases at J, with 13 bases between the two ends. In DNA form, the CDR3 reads TGTGCCATCAGCCTGGGACTAGAACAGCCCCAGCATTTT. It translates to CAISLGLEQPQHF.

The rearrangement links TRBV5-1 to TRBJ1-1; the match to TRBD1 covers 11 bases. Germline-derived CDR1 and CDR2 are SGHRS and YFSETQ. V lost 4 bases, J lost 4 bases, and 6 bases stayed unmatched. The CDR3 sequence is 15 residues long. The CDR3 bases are TGCGCCAGCAGCCCCGGACAGGGGGCGCGCACTGAAGCTTTCTTT. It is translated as CASSPGQGARTEAFF.

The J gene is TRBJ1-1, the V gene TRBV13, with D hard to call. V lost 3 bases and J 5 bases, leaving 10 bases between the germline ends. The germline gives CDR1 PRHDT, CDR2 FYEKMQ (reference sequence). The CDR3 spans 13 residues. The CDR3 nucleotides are TGTGCCAGCAGCTTCACCGGGTCGACTGAAGCTTTCTTT. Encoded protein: CASSFTGSTEAFF.

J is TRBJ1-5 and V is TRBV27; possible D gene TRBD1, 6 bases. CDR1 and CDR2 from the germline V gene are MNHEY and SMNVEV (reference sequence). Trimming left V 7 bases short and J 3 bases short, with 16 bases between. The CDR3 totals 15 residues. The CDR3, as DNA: TGTGCCAGCAAAGCCTACGGGACACCCAATCAGCCCCAGCATTTT. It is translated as CASKAYGTPNQPQHF.

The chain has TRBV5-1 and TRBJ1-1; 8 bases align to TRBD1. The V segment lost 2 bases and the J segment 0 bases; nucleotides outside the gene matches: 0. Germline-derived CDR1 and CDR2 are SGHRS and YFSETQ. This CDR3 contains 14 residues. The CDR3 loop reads CASSLQGVNTEAFF. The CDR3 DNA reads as TGCGCCAGCAGCTTACAGGGGGTGAACACTGAAGCTTTCTTT.

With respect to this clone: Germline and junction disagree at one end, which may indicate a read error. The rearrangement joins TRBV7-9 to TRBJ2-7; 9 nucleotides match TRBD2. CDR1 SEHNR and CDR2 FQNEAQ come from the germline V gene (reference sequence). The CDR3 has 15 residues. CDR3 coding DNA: TGTTCCAGCAGCCACAGCGGGAGGAGGTCCTACGAGCAGTACTTC. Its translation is CSSSHSGRRSYEQYF.

The CDR3: CASSKPTVREKLFF. As DNA, the CDR3 is TGTGCCAGCAGCAAACCGACAGTAAGGGAAAAACTGTTTTTT. The chain uses TRBV2 and TRBJ1-4; perhaps TRBD1 as D (5 bases). The CDR3 contains 14 residues. Germline V gives CDR1 SNHLY, CDR2 FYNNEI. With 6 bases removed from V and 8 bases from J, the gap between germline ends came to 16 bases.

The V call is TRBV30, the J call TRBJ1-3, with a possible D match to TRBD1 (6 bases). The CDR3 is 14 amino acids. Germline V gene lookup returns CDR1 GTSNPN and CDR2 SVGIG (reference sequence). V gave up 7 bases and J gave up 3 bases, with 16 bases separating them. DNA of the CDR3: TGTGCCTCCGACCTCCTGGACAGTGGAAACACCATATATTTT. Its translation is CASDLLDSGNTIYF.

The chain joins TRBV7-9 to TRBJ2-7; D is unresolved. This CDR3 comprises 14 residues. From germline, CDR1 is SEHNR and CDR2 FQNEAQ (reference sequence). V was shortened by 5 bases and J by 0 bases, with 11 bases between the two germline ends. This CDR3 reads CASSPTSSSYEQYF. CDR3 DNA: TGTGCCAGCAGCCCTACGTCAAGCTCCTACGAGCAGTACTTC.

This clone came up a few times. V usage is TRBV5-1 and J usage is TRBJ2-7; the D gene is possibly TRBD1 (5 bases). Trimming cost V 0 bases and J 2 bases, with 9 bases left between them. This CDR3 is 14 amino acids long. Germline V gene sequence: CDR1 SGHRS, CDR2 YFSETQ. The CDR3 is CASSLDQGPYEQYF. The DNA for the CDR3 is TGCGCCAGCAGCTTGGATCAGGGTCCCTACGAGCAGTACTTC.

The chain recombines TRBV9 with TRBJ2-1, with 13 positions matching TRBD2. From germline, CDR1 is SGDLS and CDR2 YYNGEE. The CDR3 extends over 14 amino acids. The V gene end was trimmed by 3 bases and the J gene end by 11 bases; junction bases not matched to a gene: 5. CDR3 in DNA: TGTGCCAGCAGCGCCGGGACTAGCGGGACTCAGCAGTTCTTC. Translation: CASSAGTSGTQQFF.

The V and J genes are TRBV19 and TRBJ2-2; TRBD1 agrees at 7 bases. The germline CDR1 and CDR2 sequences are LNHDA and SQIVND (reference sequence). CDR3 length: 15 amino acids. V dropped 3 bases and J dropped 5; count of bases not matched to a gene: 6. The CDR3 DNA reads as TGTGCCAGTAGTATGGGCAGGGGGATAACCGGGGAGCTGTTTTTT. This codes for CASSMGRGITGELFF.

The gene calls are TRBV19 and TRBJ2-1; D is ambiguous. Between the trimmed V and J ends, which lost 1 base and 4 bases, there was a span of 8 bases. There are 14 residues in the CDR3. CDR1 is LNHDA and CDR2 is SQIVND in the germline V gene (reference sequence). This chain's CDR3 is CASSIGDGYNEQFF. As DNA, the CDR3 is TGTGCCAGTAGTATAGGCGACGGGTACAATGAGCAGTTCTTC.

The CDR3 coding sequence is TGTGCCTGGAGTGCCGGGACAGGGGGCAAGGAGACCCAGTACTTC. Protein sequence: CAWSAGTGGKETQYF. The chain couples TRBV30 to TRBJ2-5; 12 nucleotides align to TRBD1. The V and J ends lost 1 base and 5 bases, in that order; junction bases with no gene match: 5. The CDR3 consists of 15 residues. CDR1 and CDR2 from the germline V gene are GTSNPN and SVGIG (reference sequence).

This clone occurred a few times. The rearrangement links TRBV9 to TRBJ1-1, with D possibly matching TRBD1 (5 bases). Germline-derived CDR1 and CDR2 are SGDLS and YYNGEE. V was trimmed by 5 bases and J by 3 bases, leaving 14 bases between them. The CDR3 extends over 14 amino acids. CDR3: CASRAGLLDTEAFF. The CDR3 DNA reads TGTGCCAGCAGGGCAGGGCTTCTGGACACTGAAGCTTTCTTT.

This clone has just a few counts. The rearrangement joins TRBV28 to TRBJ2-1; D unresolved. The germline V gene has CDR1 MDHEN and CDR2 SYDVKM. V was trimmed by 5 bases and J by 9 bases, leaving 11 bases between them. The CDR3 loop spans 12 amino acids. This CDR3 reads CASSVLWAEQFF. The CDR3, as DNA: TGTGCCAGCAGTGTTCTTTGGGCTGAGCAGTTCTTC.

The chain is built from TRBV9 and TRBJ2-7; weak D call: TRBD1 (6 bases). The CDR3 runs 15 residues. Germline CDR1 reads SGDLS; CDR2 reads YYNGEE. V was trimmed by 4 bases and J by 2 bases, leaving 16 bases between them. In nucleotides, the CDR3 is TGTGCCAGCAGCCCTCTTTCAGGGACAACCTACGAGCAGTACTTC. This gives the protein CASSPLSGTTYEQYF.

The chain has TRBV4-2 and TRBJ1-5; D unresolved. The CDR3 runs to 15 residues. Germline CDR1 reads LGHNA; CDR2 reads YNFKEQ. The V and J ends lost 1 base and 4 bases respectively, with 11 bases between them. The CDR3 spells CASSQVAPGNQPQHF. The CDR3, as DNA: TGTGCCAGCAGCCAAGTCGCACCGGGAAATCAGCCCCAGCATTTT.